The rows below give T cell receptor beta chains drawn from one sample of a study of shared clonotypes between healthy human individuals. Produced via immunoSEQ multiplex PCR; TCRdb's table is partial and in-frame only. Altogether 90,000 to 130,000 clones are present, 68% being singletons, with the ten largest covering more than 20%. Sequencing input: memory CD8+ T cells sorted from blood. The receptors were gathered from a woman aged 25 to 39 in good health. CDR3s include the opening cysteine and the closing phenylalanine or tryptophan. D genes are given only for firm matches. The size of a clone is reported for some rows only, either as once, few or many, or as a class for expanded clones.

d_gene: TRBD2
len: 17
v_gene: TRBV7-9
abundance: .
j_gene: TRBJ2-3
CDR3aa: CASSLATSGSVADTQYF
CDR3nt: TGTGCCAGCAGCTTAGCGACTAGCGGGAGTGTTGCAGATACGCAGTATTTT

d_gene: .
len: 15
v_gene: TRBV10-3
abundance: .
j_gene: TRBJ2-7
CDR3aa: CAISKRRDRSYEQYF
CDR3nt: TGTGCCATCAGTAAACGCCGGGACCGGAGCTACGAGCAGTACTTC

d_gene: .
len: 15
v_gene: TRBV6-4
abundance: .
j_gene: TRBJ2-6
CDR3aa: CASSEGGTGANVLTF
CDR3nt: TGTGCCAGCAGTGAGGGGGGAACTGGGGCCAACGTCCTGACTTTC

d_gene: .
len: 12
v_gene: TRBV15
abundance: .
j_gene: TRBJ1-1
CDR3aa: CATSREGREAFF
CDR3nt: TGTGCCACCAGCAGAGAGGGCCGTGAAGCTTTCTTT

d_gene: TRBD1
len: 15
v_gene: TRBV11-2
abundance: .
j_gene: TRBJ1-2
CDR3aa: CASSQAQGTAYGYTF
CDR3nt: TGTGCCAGCAGCCAGGCGCAAGGGACAGCCTATGGCTACACCTTC

d_gene: .
len: 15
v_gene: TRBV5-5
abundance: few
j_gene: TRBJ1-4
CDR3aa: CASSLDPGPNEKLFF
CDR3nt: TGTGCCAGCAGCTTGGATCCGGGACCGAATGAAAAACTGTTTTTT

d_gene: .
len: 16
v_gene: TRBV5-1
abundance: .
j_gene: TRBJ1-1
CDR3aa: CASSLGVRGPYTEAFF
CDR3nt: TGCGCCAGCAGCTTGGGGGTGAGGGGACCTTACACTGAAGCTTTCTTT

d_gene: .
len: 14
v_gene: TRBV30
abundance: .
j_gene: TRBJ2-7
CDR3aa: CAWNPRTGTYEQYF
CDR3nt: TGTGCCTGGAACCCCCGAACAGGGACCTACGAGCAGTACTTC

d_gene: TRBD1
len: 16
v_gene: TRBV4-1
abundance: .
j_gene: TRBJ1-5
CDR3aa: CASSQAGTGWNQPQHF
CDR3nt: TGCGCCAGCAGCCAGGCCGGGACAGGCTGGAATCAGCCCCAGCATTTT

d_gene: TRBD1
len: 16
v_gene: TRBV25-1
abundance: .
j_gene: TRBJ2-3
CDR3aa: CASSTWTGLSTDTQYF
CDR3nt: TGTGCCAGCAGTACTTGGACAGGGCTCAGCACAGATACGCAGTATTTT

d_gene: .
len: 15
v_gene: TRBV28
abundance: .
j_gene: TRBJ2-5
CDR3aa: CASSPPPGAGETQYF
CDR3nt: TGTGCCAGCAGTCCTCCCCCGGGAGCAGGGGAGACCCAGTACTTC

d_gene: .
len: 14
v_gene: TRBV11-2
abundance: .
j_gene: TRBJ1-1
CDR3aa: CASSYPGESTEAFF
CDR3nt: TGTGCCAGCAGTTACCCTGGGGAGTCCACTGAAGCTTTCTTT

d_gene: TRBD1
len: 15
v_gene: TRBV7-8
abundance: .
j_gene: TRBJ2-5
CDR3aa: CASSSRDRDQETQYF
CDR3nt: TGTGCCAGCAGCTCACGGGACAGGGACCAAGAGACCCAGTACTTC